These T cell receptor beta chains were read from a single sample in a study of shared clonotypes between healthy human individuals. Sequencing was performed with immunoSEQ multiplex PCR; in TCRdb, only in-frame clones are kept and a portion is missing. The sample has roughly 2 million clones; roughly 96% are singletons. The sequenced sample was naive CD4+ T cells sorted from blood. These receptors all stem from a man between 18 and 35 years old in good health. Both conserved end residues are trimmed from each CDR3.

cdr3_aa: ASRGTSGGTNEQF
v_call: TRBV6-4
j_call: TRBJ2-1

cdr3_aa: ASSFTGGGNQPQH
v_call: TRBV7-9
j_call: TRBJ1-5

cdr3_aa: ASSFHQSNEKLF
v_call: TRBV28
j_call: TRBJ1-4

cdr3_aa: ASSEAPRSDTQY
v_call: TRBV6-1
j_call: TRBJ2-3

cdr3_aa: ASTETLYRGRRRPSADTQY
v_call: TRBV10-1
j_call: TRBJ2-3

cdr3_aa: ASSLEGQTFYGYT
v_call: TRBV5-1
j_call: TRBJ1-2

cdr3_aa: ASSLGQFGRVQGAAKNIQY
v_call: TRBV5-1
j_call: TRBJ2-4

cdr3_aa: ASSHSWAIEWTGELF
v_call: TRBV21-1
j_call: TRBJ2-2

cdr3_aa: ASRGTGKANEKLF
v_call: TRBV6-5
j_call: TRBJ1-4

cdr3_aa: ASSLSGPTDTQY
v_call: TRBV7-9
j_call: TRBJ2-3

cdr3_aa: ATSRNPSGFSGTQY
v_call: TRBV15
j_call: TRBJ2-5

cdr3_aa: AISEGRVFNTEAF
v_call: TRBV10-3
j_call: TRBJ1-1

cdr3_aa: ASSPIAGRYNEQF
v_call: TRBV18
j_call: TRBJ2-1

cdr3_aa: ASSFWPGNTEAF
v_call: TRBV27
j_call: TRBJ1-1

cdr3_aa: ASRGTGGYT
v_call: TRBV6-6
j_call: TRBJ1-2

cdr3_aa: ASSQETGYSGANVLT
v_call: TRBV4-1
j_call: TRBJ2-6

cdr3_aa: ASSPAGIGGNTIY
v_call: TRBV4-2
j_call: TRBJ1-3

cdr3_aa: ASSYSRENYGYT
v_call: TRBV6-5
j_call: TRBJ1-2

cdr3_aa: ASSTVDSTDTQY
v_call: TRBV18
j_call: TRBJ2-3

cdr3_aa: ASSLAYGLNTEAF
v_call: TRBV7-2
j_call: TRBJ1-1

cdr3_aa: ASSLSPGQGFHEQY
v_call: TRBV7-9
j_call: TRBJ2-7

cdr3_aa: AWSLTGGYGYT
v_call: TRBV30
j_call: TRBJ1-2

cdr3_aa: SVGVGGNYGYT
v_call: TRBV29-1
j_call: TRBJ1-2

cdr3_aa: ASSLQPNYGYT
v_call: TRBV6-5
j_call: TRBJ1-2

cdr3_aa: ASSSDYAEQF
v_call: TRBV7-2
j_call: TRBJ2-1

cdr3_aa: ASSLPLSGANVLT
v_call: TRBV28
j_call: TRBJ2-6

cdr3_aa: ASSPGQGARGYT
v_call: TRBV2
j_call: TRBJ1-2

cdr3_aa: ASSLDRGGTDTQY
v_call: TRBV11-3
j_call: TRBJ2-3

cdr3_aa: ASSRTGYNEQF
v_call: TRBV6-5
j_call: TRBJ2-1

cdr3_aa: ASSQEGGLAGNTIY
v_call: TRBV4-3
j_call: TRBJ1-3

cdr3_aa: ASMGGVQPQH
v_call: TRBV19
j_call: TRBJ1-5

cdr3_aa: ASRPNGGPREQY
v_call: TRBV7-2
j_call: TRBJ2-7

cdr3_aa: ASSYEGASNSPLH
v_call: TRBV6-5
j_call: TRBJ1-6

cdr3_aa: ASSLTGGNTEAF
v_call: TRBV28
j_call: TRBJ1-1

cdr3_aa: ASSRTGLASPLH
v_call: TRBV6-5
j_call: TRBJ1-6